One sample yielded the 2 T cell receptor beta chains listed below, sequenced in a study of CD8 T cells in Susac syndrome. It was with random hexamers that roughly 0.45 to 1 ug RNA was reverse transcribed. TCRdb independently ran MiXCR on the immunoSEQ multiplex PCR reads; one entry per CDR3 protein. The sample lists more than 120,000 distinct CDR3 sequences; roughly 94% were seen once. Sequencing was performed on CD4+ T cells from PBMCs. These receptors were taken from a human donor in good health.

The chain couples TRBV12-3 or TRBV12-4 to TRBJ2-1; D unclear. The CDR3 runs 15 residues. V lost 6 bases, J lost 0 bases, and 12 bases lay in between. The CDR3 loop reads CASSPAGSSYNEQFF. The CDR3, as DNA: TGTGCCAGCAGCCCCGCAGGAAGCTCCTACAATGAGCAGTTCTTC.

The rearrangement links TRBV12-3 or TRBV12-4 to TRBJ2-2; weak D call: TRBD1 (5 bases). The CDR3 consists of 16 residues. The V gene lost 1 base and the J gene lost 4 bases, with 13 bases spanning the gap. CDR3 amino acids: CASSLEGYPFTGELFF. CDR3 coding DNA: TGTGCCAGCAGTTTAGAGGGGTACCCCTTCACCGGGGAGCTGTTTTTT.